The 15 T cell receptor beta chains given below trace back to one sample, sequenced in a study of PD-L1 blockade in urothelial cancer. Only in-frame clones appear in the TCRdb table, and some are missing; sequencing was by immunoSEQ multiplex PCR. The table shows some 65,000 clones, with about four fifths occurring only once. Stated time point: pretreatment peripheral blood. Source: PBMCs, taken around atezolizumab (anti-PD-L1) treatment. All receptors come from a man between 70 and 80 years old with urothelial cancer.

CDR3 coding DNA: TGCGCCAGCAGCCCGATGACTAGCGGGCTGCAAGAGACCCAGTACTTC. This gives the protein CASSPMTSGLQETQYF. The chain carries TRBV5-1 and TRBJ2-5, with 10 bases identical to TRBD2. J was trimmed by 2 bases and V by 4 bases; bases with no gene match: 8. The germline CDR1 and CDR2 sequences are SGHRS and YFSETQ. The CDR3 is 16 residues long.

This chain uses TRBV11-2 with TRBJ2-7; tentative D call: TRBD2 (5 bases). V was cut by 3 bases and J by 1 base, with 10 bases left in between. This CDR3 is 14 amino acids long. Germline CDR1 is SGHAT and CDR2 is FQNNGV. CDR3 protein: CASSFGLISYEQYF. In nucleotides, the CDR3 is TGTGCCAGCAGCTTCGGACTGATTTCCTACGAGCAGTACTTC.

V is TRBV28 and J is TRBJ1-2, with 9 bases fitting TRBD1. Germline lookup yields CDR1 MDHEN and CDR2 SYDVKM. V shed 6 bases, J shed 7 bases, and the junction held 9 bases outside the gene matches. The CDR3 is 14 residues long. CDR3 in DNA: TGTGCCAGCAGGGTTCCCACAGGGGGCCGTGGCTACACCTTC. Its protein product is CASRVPTGGRGYTF.

This clone was counted only a few times. The chain couples TRBV28 to TRBJ1-2; a possible D gene is TRBD1 (6 bases). V was cut by 1 base and J by 6 bases, with 9 bases left in between. The CDR3 extends over 13 amino acids. Germline values: CDR1 MDHEN, CDR2 SYDVKM. The CDR3 here is CASSLFGQNGYTF. As DNA, the CDR3 is TGTGCCAGCAGTTTATTCGGACAGAATGGCTACACCTTC.

This rearrangement joins TRBV19 to TRBJ1-5, with D unresolved. Germline CDR1 and CDR2: LNHDA and SQIVND (reference sequence). V lost 3 bases and J 3 bases, leaving 9 bases between the germline ends. The CDR3 sequence is 14 residues long. The CDR3 loop is CASSIIENNQPQHF. CDR3 nucleotides: TGTGCCAGTAGTATCATAGAAAACAATCAGCCCCAGCATTTT.

A few counts support this clone. The V call is TRBV2, the J call TRBJ1-1, with TRBD1 as a possible D gene (5 bases). Germline V gene data show CDR1 as SNHLY and CDR2 as FYNNEI. V lost 3 bases to trimming and J lost 1 base, with 9 bases between them. The CDR3 spans 14 residues. CDR3 loop: CASSDDDRNTEAFF. The CDR3 DNA reads as TGTGCCAGCAGTGACGATGACAGGAACACTGAAGCTTTCTTT.

This sequence joins TRBV6-1 and TRBJ1-1; a weak D match, TRBD1 (5 bases). The CDR3 covers 15 residues. Germline lookup yields CDR1 MNHNS and CDR2 SASEGT. The ends were cut back, 6 bases at V and 1 base at J, with 15 bases in the middle. CDR3 amino acids: CASRDAGRANTEAFF. The CDR3 nucleotides are TGTGCCAGCAGGGACGCAGGGCGTGCGAACACTGAAGCTTTCTTT.

V and J are TRBV5-1 and TRBJ2-2; 8 bases are a match to TRBD1. From germline, CDR1 is SGHRS and CDR2 YFSETQ. This CDR3 is built from 16 residues. Germline trimming cut 4 bases from V and 4 bases from J; bases unmatched to any gene: 9. CDR3 coding DNA: TGCGCCAGCAGCCCGAAACAGGGGGGAGGCACCGGGGAGCTGTTTTTT. Its translation is CASSPKQGGGTGELFF.

The CDR3 loop is CATIGTGGTDTQYF. The CDR3 DNA is TGTGCCACCATCGGGACAGGGGGCACAGATACGCAGTATTTT. This chain joins TRBV28 and TRBJ2-3, with TRBD1 matching 10 bases. The CDR3 is 14 amino acids. CDR1 is MDHEN and CDR2 is SYDVKM in the germline V gene. The ends lost 10 bases at V and 1 base at J; junction bases unmatched: 5.

The chain joins TRBV4-2 to TRBJ2-7; 8 bases are shared with TRBD1. Germline trimming cut 1 base from V and 0 bases from J; bases unmatched to any gene: 2. This CDR3 region has 15 residues. CDR1 is LGHNA and CDR2 is YNFKEQ in the germline V gene. CDR3 amino acids: CASSQAQGASYEQYF. The CDR3 DNA sequence: TGTGCCAGCAGCCAAGCCCAGGGGGCCTCCTACGAGCAGTACTTC.

J is TRBJ2-7 and V is TRBV6-6, with no clear D. Between the trimmed V and J ends, which lost 7 bases and 2 bases, there was a span of 12 bases. Germline V gene lookup returns CDR1 MNHNY and CDR2 SVGAGI (reference sequence). The length of the CDR3 is 13 residues. The CDR3: CASTNTPPYEQYF. The DNA of the CDR3 is TGTGCCAGCACCAACACCCCCCCCTACGAGCAGTACTTC.

The J gene is TRBJ2-5, the V gene TRBV5-4; possibly TRBD2 for D (6 bases). The germline gives CDR1 SGHNT, CDR2 YYREEE (reference sequence). V lost 3 bases to trimming and J lost 7 bases, with 13 bases between them. This CDR3 spans 13 amino acids. The CDR3 is CASSSDYVGTQYF. CDR3 in DNA: TGTGCCAGCAGCTCGGACTATGTGGGGACCCAGTACTTC.

The chain's CDR3 is CASSTSGHTDTQYF. The CDR3 DNA reads TGTGCCAGCAGCACTAGCGGACACACAGATACGCAGTATTTT. The genes are TRBV6-5 and TRBJ2-3; 8 nucleotides match TRBD2. The CDR3 runs 14 residues. J was trimmed by 2 bases and V by 6 bases; bases with no gene match: 4. Looked up from germline, CDR1 is MNHEY and CDR2 is SVGAGI.

This clone appeared a few times. The chain uses TRBV4-1 and TRBJ1-5; 8 bases line up with TRBD1. V lost 6 bases to trimming and J lost 1 base; unmatched junction nucleotides: 5. The germline gives CDR1 MGHRA, CDR2 YSYEKL. The CDR3 extends over 15 amino acids. The CDR3 region is CASRTGEWSNQPQHF. The CDR3 DNA is TGCGCCAGCAGGACAGGGGAATGGAGCAATCAGCCCCAGCATTTT.

This chain joins TRBV29-1 and TRBJ2-7; 9 bases line up with TRBD2. The germline V gene has CDR1 SQVTM and CDR2 ANQGSEA. The CDR3 consists of 14 residues. The ends lost 4 bases at V and 4 bases at J; junction bases unmatched: 8. CDR3 loop: CSVVGLAGSYEQYF. The CDR3 region has the DNA TGCAGCGTTGTAGGTCTAGCGGGATCTTACGAGCAGTACTTC.